This is a list of T cell receptor beta chains from one sample in a study of long-term antiretroviral therapy in people with HIV. Clones were read by immunoSEQ multiplex PCR, and TCRdb kept only the in-frame ones, dropping some. Counted here are approximately 17,000 clones, more than 60% occurring once; the ten biggest clones make up about 15%. The specimen comprised unsorted PBMCs, sampled 2.1 to 2.2 years before starting antiretroviral therapy. Receptors were obtained from a man younger than 45 with HIV. Both conserved end residues are part of each CDR3. Each record gives: V gene, J gene, D gene, clone size, CDR3 DNA, CDR3 protein. D genes are given only for firm matches. Not every row has a clone size; where given, it reads once, few, many or a size class.

v_call: TRBV6-5
j_call: TRBJ2-7
d_call: .
clone_size: .
cdr3_nt: TGTGCCAGCAGTTTTGGGACCTACGAGCAGTACTTC
cdr3_aa: CASSFGTYEQYF

v_call: TRBV25-1
j_call: TRBJ1-4
d_call: .
clone_size: .
cdr3_nt: TGTGCCAGCAGGTTCCAGGGGAATGAAAAACTGTTTTTT
cdr3_aa: CASRFQGNEKLFF

v_call: TRBV15
j_call: TRBJ1-4
d_call: .
clone_size: .
cdr3_nt: TGTGCCACCAGCAGAGGGTTTGGTGAAAAACTGTTTTTT
cdr3_aa: CATSRGFGEKLFF

v_call: TRBV7-2
j_call: TRBJ1-5
d_call: TRBD1
clone_size: few
cdr3_nt: TGTGCCAGCAGCCTAGACAGGGGTCAGCCCCAGCATTTT
cdr3_aa: CASSLDRGQPQHF

v_call: TRBV14
j_call: TRBJ2-3
d_call: TRBD2
clone_size: once
cdr3_nt: TGTGCCAGCAGCCAAGAACTAGCGGGAGGGCTGGCGTATTTT
cdr3_aa: CASSQELAGGLAYF

v_call: TRBV10-3
j_call: TRBJ1-4
d_call: .
clone_size: .
cdr3_nt: TGTGCCATCAGTGAGGGAAGAGAAAAACTGTTTTTT
cdr3_aa: CAISEGREKLFF

v_call: TRBV2
j_call: TRBJ1-2
d_call: .
clone_size: .
cdr3_nt: TGTGCCAGCAGTGAAGCCTCACTGGGGGTCGGCTATGGCTACACCTTC
cdr3_aa: CASSEASLGVGYGYTF

v_call: TRBV27
j_call: TRBJ2-2
d_call: .
clone_size: .
cdr3_nt: TGTGCCAGCAGATCATCAGTGAACACCGGGGAGCTGTTTTTT
cdr3_aa: CASRSSVNTGELFF

v_call: TRBV11-2
j_call: TRBJ2-7
d_call: .
clone_size: .
cdr3_nt: TGTGCCAGCAGCTTAGATTTCCGGGGAATGACCTACGAGCAGTACTTC
cdr3_aa: CASSLDFRGMTYEQYF

v_call: TRBV30
j_call: TRBJ2-5
d_call: .
clone_size: .
cdr3_nt: TGTGCCTGGAGTGCCGGGGGAGAGACCCAGTACTTC
cdr3_aa: CAWSAGGETQYF

v_call: TRBV29-1
j_call: TRBJ2-7
d_call: TRBD1
clone_size: .
cdr3_nt: TGCAGCGTTGAATTGGGGACAGGCTCCAACGAGCAGTACTTC
cdr3_aa: CSVELGTGSNEQYF

v_call: TRBV7-6
j_call: TRBJ1-3
d_call: TRBD1
clone_size: .
cdr3_nt: TGTGCCAGCAGTCAGCCCCCGGGGACAGGGCGGGACACCATATATTTT
cdr3_aa: CASSQPPGTGRDTIYF

v_call: TRBV19
j_call: TRBJ1-5
d_call: TRBD1
clone_size: .
cdr3_nt: TGTGCCAGTAGTATAGAGACAGGGAGCAATCAGCCCCAGCATTTT
cdr3_aa: CASSIETGSNQPQHF

v_call: TRBV2
j_call: TRBJ2-1
d_call: TRBD2
clone_size: .
cdr3_nt: TGTGCCAGCAGCTCTTGGATAGCGGGAGGAGAGAATGAGCAGTTCTTC
cdr3_aa: CASSSWIAGGENEQFF

v_call: TRBV11-2
j_call: TRBJ1-2
d_call: TRBD1
clone_size: .
cdr3_nt: TGTGCCAGCAGCTTAGGGACAGGGGGGTATGGCTACACCTTC
cdr3_aa: CASSLGTGGYGYTF

v_call: TRBV14
j_call: TRBJ2-7
d_call: .
clone_size: .
cdr3_nt: TGTGCCAGCAGTTACTCAGGAAACCTCTACGAGCAGTACTTC
cdr3_aa: CASSYSGNLYEQYF

v_call: TRBV29-1
j_call: TRBJ1-2
d_call: .
clone_size: few
cdr3_nt: TGCAGCGTACCTAGCGGGGGCAACTATGGCTACACCTTC
cdr3_aa: CSVPSGGNYGYTF

v_call: TRBV2
j_call: TRBJ2-7
d_call: .
clone_size: .
cdr3_nt: TGTGCCAGCGAAGGCTACTACGAGCAGTACTTC
cdr3_aa: CASEGYYEQYF

v_call: TRBV10-1
j_call: TRBJ2-7
d_call: TRBD1
clone_size: few
cdr3_nt: TGCGCCAGCAGCGGGACAGGGAGCTACGAGCAGTACTTC
cdr3_aa: CASSGTGSYEQYF

v_call: TRBV6-1
j_call: TRBJ1-3
d_call: .
clone_size: .
cdr3_nt: TGTGCCAGCAGTGAACCAGGACAGATTTCTGGAAACACCATATATTTT
cdr3_aa: CASSEPGQISGNTIYF

v_call: TRBV6-6
j_call: TRBJ2-5
d_call: .
clone_size: .
cdr3_nt: TGTGCCAGCAGTTACTTGGGCCGGTCAGAGACCCAGTACTTC
cdr3_aa: CASSYLGRSETQYF

v_call: TRBV20-1
j_call: TRBJ2-7
d_call: .
clone_size: .
cdr3_nt: TGCAGTGCTAGGGGGGAAAAGTACTTC
cdr3_aa: CSARGEKYF

v_call: TRBV10-1
j_call: TRBJ2-7
d_call: .
clone_size: .
cdr3_nt: TGCGCCAGCAGTGAGTTGGGTCAGGGGGGGGCCGAGCAGTACTTC
cdr3_aa: CASSELGQGGAEQYF

v_call: TRBV7-9
j_call: TRBJ1-3
d_call: .
clone_size: .
cdr3_nt: TGTGCCAGCAGCTCTAGTCAGAAGGACACCATATATTTT
cdr3_aa: CASSSSQKDTIYF

v_call: TRBV7-6
j_call: TRBJ2-2
d_call: .
clone_size: few
cdr3_nt: TGTGCCACTAAGGCGGACACCGGGGAGCTGTTTTTT
cdr3_aa: CATKADTGELFF

v_call: TRBV5-6
j_call: TRBJ2-2
d_call: .
clone_size: .
cdr3_nt: TGTGCCAGCAGCTTGGTGTGGTCAGAGCTCACCGGGGAGCTGTTTTTT
cdr3_aa: CASSLVWSELTGELFF

v_call: TRBV2
j_call: TRBJ1-2
d_call: .
clone_size: medium-sized
cdr3_nt: TGTGCCAGCATTGGTACTGATAAGGATGGCTACACCTTC
cdr3_aa: CASIGTDKDGYTF

v_call: TRBV19
j_call: TRBJ1-2
d_call: TRBD1
clone_size: .
cdr3_nt: TGTGCCAGTATGGGGACAGAGAACTATGGCTACACCTTC
cdr3_aa: CASMGTENYGYTF

v_call: TRBV5-4
j_call: TRBJ1-2
d_call: .
clone_size: .
cdr3_nt: TGTGCCAGCAGCTTGGGGACGGATAACTATGGCTACACCTTC
cdr3_aa: CASSLGTDNYGYTF

v_call: TRBV11-2
j_call: TRBJ1-2
d_call: .
clone_size: once
cdr3_nt: TGTGCCAGCAGCTCACGGGACCCACCCGCCTTC
cdr3_aa: CASSSRDPPAF

v_call: TRBV28
j_call: TRBJ2-7
d_call: .
clone_size: once
cdr3_nt: TGTGCCGCTCAAGGGGGGACGGAAGCGATTGTGCAGTACTTC
cdr3_aa: CAAQGGTEAIVQYF

v_call: TRBV7-2
j_call: TRBJ2-7
d_call: TRBD1
clone_size: once
cdr3_nt: TGTGCCAGCAGCTTGAAAGGGGGCGTTGAGCAGTACTTC
cdr3_aa: CASSLKGGVEQYF

v_call: TRBV7-3
j_call: TRBJ2-3
d_call: .
clone_size: .
cdr3_nt: TGTGCCAGCAGCTTAAAGGGTAGCGCGGGGGCGGATACGCAGTATTTT
cdr3_aa: CASSLKGSAGADTQYF

v_call: TRBV6-5
j_call: TRBJ2-7
d_call: TRBD2
clone_size: .
cdr3_nt: TGTGCCAGCAGTTACGCGGGGGGGAGCTCCTACGAGCAGTACTTC
cdr3_aa: CASSYAGGSSYEQYF

v_call: TRBV19
j_call: TRBJ2-5
d_call: TRBD1
clone_size: .
cdr3_nt: TGTGCCAGTACCGCAATACAGGGGGCGTATGAGACCCAGTACTTC
cdr3_aa: CASTAIQGAYETQYF

v_call: TRBV19
j_call: TRBJ2-5
d_call: .
clone_size: .
cdr3_nt: TGTGCCAGTAGTATCTGGGGGGCAGGGGAGACCCAGTACTTC
cdr3_aa: CASSIWGAGETQYF

v_call: TRBV28
j_call: TRBJ2-7
d_call: .
clone_size: few
cdr3_nt: TGTGCCAGCAGTTTTATCGGCAGCCCCCCGGAGCAGTACTTC
cdr3_aa: CASSFIGSPPEQYF

v_call: TRBV7-9
j_call: TRBJ2-1
d_call: .
clone_size: .
cdr3_nt: TGTGCCAGCAGCTTCGGTTACAATGAGCAGTTCTTC
cdr3_aa: CASSFGYNEQFF

v_call: TRBV6-5
j_call: TRBJ1-1
d_call: .
clone_size: .
cdr3_nt: TGTGCCAGCAGTTACTCACAGGGGAACACTGAAGCTTTCTTT
cdr3_aa: CASSYSQGNTEAFF

v_call: TRBV7-8
j_call: TRBJ2-3
d_call: TRBD2
clone_size: .
cdr3_nt: TGTGCCAGCAGCTTAGCGTTGGCTAGCGGGAGGATGTTTACGCAGTATTTT
cdr3_aa: CASSLALASGRMFTQYF

v_call: TRBV29-1
j_call: TRBJ2-3
d_call: TRBD2
clone_size: .
cdr3_nt: TGCAGCGTTGAGATCTCTAGCGGCTATACGCAGTATTTT
cdr3_aa: CSVEISSGYTQYF

v_call: TRBV6-4
j_call: TRBJ1-1
d_call: .
clone_size: once
cdr3_nt: TGTGCCAGCAGTCCCGGTAGCGGGAACACTGAAGCTTTCTTT
cdr3_aa: CASSPGSGNTEAFF

v_call: TRBV21-1
j_call: TRBJ2-7
d_call: .
clone_size: few
cdr3_nt: TGTGCCAGCAGCTCTAGACCCGGGGACGGAGGCTACGAGCAGTACTTC
cdr3_aa: CASSSRPGDGGYEQYF

v_call: TRBV11-3
j_call: TRBJ2-2
d_call: .
clone_size: .
cdr3_nt: TGTGCCAGCAGCCCCTCTACGAACACCGGGGAGCTGTTTTTT
cdr3_aa: CASSPSTNTGELFF

v_call: TRBV7-9
j_call: TRBJ2-7
d_call: .
clone_size: few
cdr3_nt: TGTGCCAGCAGCTCTCCTGGGGGGACAAACACCTACGAGCAGTACTTC
cdr3_aa: CASSSPGGTNTYEQYF

v_call: TRBV29-1
j_call: TRBJ2-7
d_call: TRBD1
clone_size: .
cdr3_nt: TGCAGCGTTCACAGGGGGCCACCCACTAACGAGCAGTACTTC
cdr3_aa: CSVHRGPPTNEQYF

v_call: TRBV5-5
j_call: TRBJ2-2
d_call: .
clone_size: .
cdr3_nt: TGTGCCAGCAGCCTCCGTACAGAGCCCCTGAACACCGGGGAGCTGTTTTTT
cdr3_aa: CASSLRTEPLNTGELFF

v_call: TRBV2
j_call: TRBJ1-1
d_call: .
clone_size: .
cdr3_nt: TGTGCCAGCATGCTAAGGGCCACTGAAGCTTTCTTT
cdr3_aa: CASMLRATEAFF

v_call: TRBV9
j_call: TRBJ2-6
d_call: .
clone_size: .
cdr3_nt: TGTGCCAGCAGCGTAGGACACTCTGGGGCCAACGTCCTGACTTTC
cdr3_aa: CASSVGHSGANVLTF

v_call: TRBV6-1
j_call: TRBJ2-7
d_call: TRBD1
clone_size: .
cdr3_nt: TGTGCCAGCAGTGGGGGACAGGGAGGCGACGAGCAGTACTTC
cdr3_aa: CASSGGQGGDEQYF

v_call: TRBV4-2
j_call: TRBJ2-2
d_call: .
clone_size: .
cdr3_nt: TGTGCCAGCAGCCAAGATCAGGGGTCGGGGACCGGGGAGCTGTTTTTT
cdr3_aa: CASSQDQGSGTGELFF

v_call: TRBV7-3
j_call: TRBJ2-2
d_call: .
clone_size: .
cdr3_nt: TGTGCCAGCAGCGATACCGGGACATCGAACACCGGGGAGCTGTTTTTT
cdr3_aa: CASSDTGTSNTGELFF

v_call: TRBV19
j_call: TRBJ2-3
d_call: .
clone_size: .
cdr3_nt: TGTGCCAGTAGTCGGGGGCCGTCGAACACAGATACGCAGTATTTT
cdr3_aa: CASSRGPSNTDTQYF

v_call: TRBV7-8
j_call: TRBJ2-7
d_call: TRBD2
clone_size: .
cdr3_nt: TGTGCCAGCAGACTAACCGGGACTATCGGGGACTACGAGCAGTACTTC
cdr3_aa: CASRLTGTIGDYEQYF

v_call: TRBV19
j_call: TRBJ2-5
d_call: .
clone_size: .
cdr3_nt: TGTGCCAGCCGGACGGCAGGGGTAGAGACCCAGTACTTC
cdr3_aa: CASRTAGVETQYF

v_call: TRBV5-1
j_call: TRBJ1-4
d_call: .
clone_size: .
cdr3_nt: TGCGCCAGCAGCTCGACCGGACAGTTTGAAAAACTGTTTTTT
cdr3_aa: CASSSTGQFEKLFF

v_call: TRBV30
j_call: TRBJ2-1
d_call: TRBD2
clone_size: .
cdr3_nt: TGTGCCTGGGAAAAAATAGCGGGACCTTACAATGAGCAGTTCTTC
cdr3_aa: CAWEKIAGPYNEQFF

v_call: TRBV2
j_call: TRBJ1-4
d_call: .
clone_size: .
cdr3_nt: TGTGCCAGCAGTGAGGGAGGGCAGGGGAATGAAAAACTGTTTTTT
cdr3_aa: CASSEGGQGNEKLFF

v_call: TRBV11-3
j_call: TRBJ2-3
d_call: .
clone_size: .
cdr3_nt: TGTGCCAGCAGCTCCGACCGAGATACGCAGTATTTT
cdr3_aa: CASSSDRDTQYF